The text below deals with one T cell receptor beta chain. Its antigen is unidentified. The entry originates in a study of post-analysis software for immune sequencing data. The V end was cut by 5 bases, the J end by 2 bases, with 9 bases between. Germline assignment: CDR1 SGHRS and CDR2 YFSETQ. The CDR3 spans 13 residues. Unique molecular identifiers were carried by the TCR beta cDNA libraries. Input amounts of about 0.85 to 11 million T cells were used. These gave around 500,000 cDNA molecules, so each molecule approximated one T cell. Each CDR3 protein gets one entry after TCRdb re-called the PCR reads with MiXCR. The table has roughly 800,000 distinct CDR3 sequences, 25% to 30% seen once. Study-wide results and limits: Five or six TRBV segments appeared more often in patients than in controls, and TRBV5-6, TRBV5-1 and TRBV20-1 were among these.

The V call is TRBV5-1, the J call TRBJ2-3; a possible D gene is TRBD1 (5 bases). The TCR was taken from a girl aged 5 to 17 with multiple sclerosis. Sequencing used blood. The CDR3 loop reads CASRTASTDTQYF. CDR3 DNA sequence: TGCGCCAGCAGGACAGCTTCCACAGATACGCAGTATTTT.